This TCR beta chain was recovered during a study of long-term antiretroviral therapy in people with HIV (dated by TCRdb to the early 2020s). Notes on the research overall: The earliest samples were collected about a decade before the 2015 WHO recommendation for immediate ART, when ART was typically delayed until CD4 counts fell. No cross-contamination during QIAcube processing was shown when test extractions of a monoclonal T-cell line were performed alongside 33 polyclonal samples. Of the 25 to 30 participants with HIV, more than 10 were female. Whether ART initiation and durable HIV suppression were associated with changes in peripheral blood TRB repertoire composition and diversity was tested in a retrospective serial study. From fewer than 35 adults with confirmed HIV infection, the cohort provided approximately 190 cryopreserved PBMC samples, gathered serially across a mean of about 6 years (range 1-12). Study-level results and caveats: Limited PBMC availability meant only the TCR beta chain was sequenced, without alpha chain pairing. Expanded TRB clones identified before ART initiation dominated the repertoire at all time points, although this dominance fluctuated and declined in many PLHIV after ART. Inferences about post-ART repertoire changes are limited because no data were available on ART adherence, viral resistance or therapy changes. Because pre-ART samples had limited cell numbers, unsorted PBMC were profiled rather than sorted CD4+ and CD8+ T cells. The samples span the years 2004 to 2017, and the ART regimens used at that time may not be as effective as current regimens. Compared with controls, HIV repertoires had narrower CDR3 length ranges, and the network structure pointed to an antigen-experienced repertoire that shifted only slightly toward naive after ART. ART initiation was associated with a significant increase in TRB diversity, but diversity stayed significantly below transplant donor controls even after long-term ART.

Comments on this clone: The clone's antigen remains unknown. No clone much larger than this one lies a single base away; base qualities are absent.

The immunoSEQ hsTCRB v3.0 assay was used at survey level resolution for TRB variable region sequencing. TRB sequencing targeted a depth of roughly 35,000-50,000 T-cell genomes per sample. Pooled TRB libraries were sequenced on an Illumina MiSeq with a v3 150-cycle kit. Regarding the original processing steps: Repertoire analysis was performed in R inside a reproducible Nextflow workflow that covered QC, data transformation and analysis. Custom analyses were implemented in LymphoSeq2, an R package for AIRR-Seq data exploration. A handful of samples that produced fewer than 5000 total TRB sequences were removed, so approximately 190 HIV repertoires were analyzed. Among the roughly 190 retained HIV repertoires, some 60 were collected before ART initiation and under 150 after ART initiation. Repertoires were downsampled to 5000 TRB nucleotide sequences, with summary statistics averaged over 100 downsampling iterations. TRB sequences were retained for analysis only if CDR3 regions of at least seven amino acids were present. Two measures captured diversity: a Shannon entropy-derived clonality score and the Gini coefficient. Repertoire networks linked the top 5000 CDR3 amino acid sequences whenever two sequences differed by an edit distance of one. For TRB CDR3 amino acid sequences, GLIPH2 was used to predict antigen specificity groups and MHC restriction. Known CMV, EBV, HIV or tissue antigen associations were flagged by matching CDR3 amino acid sequences against VDJdb and McPAS-TCR. Pre-ART, post-ART and control groups were compared with Wilcoxon signed-rank tests and Holm-Bonferroni correction. TCRdb provides this immuneACCESS table in a form limited to in-frame rearrangements. Some clones are lacking; in checked studies, under half of them reflect an unresolved V gene, and why the rest are absent is not known. V, J and clone size are those of that table, while D and trimming were read from the DNA. The sample has some 11,000 clones on record, 65% to 85% of them singletons. The ten top clones hold around 18% of the sample.

V gives up 6 bases and J gives up 5 bases, and the segment between their germline ends measures 13 bases. The CDR3 sequence holds 13 residues, the cysteine and phenylalanine included. CDR3 DNA only is kept here, 39 bases in frame from base 1. The germline V gene gives CDR1 as SGHAT and CDR2 as FQNNGV. Inclusion was restricted to participants for whom at least one PBMC sample before ART initiation and at least two post-ART samples were available. All participants with HIV were treated in the United States of America. Before DNA extraction, cryopreserved samples of roughly 1-10 million PBMC were thawed and washed. At the time of the earliest PBMC sample for each participant with HIV, ages ranged from about 20 to 54 years. PBMC samples were contributed by each participant from 1-4 timepoints before ART initiation and 2-8 timepoints after ART initiation, with a median of 7 samples. Serial HIV viral load, CD4+ T-cell count, ART history and demographic data were obtained for every participant. Genomic DNA was extracted from unsorted PBMC with a Qiagen kit on a QIAcube, with processing performed in batches of 12 samples.

The chain is made from TRBV11-2 and TRBJ1-2; the D segment could be TRBD1, given 6 matching bases. The sample was unsorted PBMCs, taken 1.8 years after starting antiretroviral therapy. The receptor comes from a man aged 40-49 years with HIV. The DNA sequence follows: TGTGCCAGCAGATTACCGGACAGTTATGGCTACACCTTC. Its translation reads: CASRLPDSYGYTF.